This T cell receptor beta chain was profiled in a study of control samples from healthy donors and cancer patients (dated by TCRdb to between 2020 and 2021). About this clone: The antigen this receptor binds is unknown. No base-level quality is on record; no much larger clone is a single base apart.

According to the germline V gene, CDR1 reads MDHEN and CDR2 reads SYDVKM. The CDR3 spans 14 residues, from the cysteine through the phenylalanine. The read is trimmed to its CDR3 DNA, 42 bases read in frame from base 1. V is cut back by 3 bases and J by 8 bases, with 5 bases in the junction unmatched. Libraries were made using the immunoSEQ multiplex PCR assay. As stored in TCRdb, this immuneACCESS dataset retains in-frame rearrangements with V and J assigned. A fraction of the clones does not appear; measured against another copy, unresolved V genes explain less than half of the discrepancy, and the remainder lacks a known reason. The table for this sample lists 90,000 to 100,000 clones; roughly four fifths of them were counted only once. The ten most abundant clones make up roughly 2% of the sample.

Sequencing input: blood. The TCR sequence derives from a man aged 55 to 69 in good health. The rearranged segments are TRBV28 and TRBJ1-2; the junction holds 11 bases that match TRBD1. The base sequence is TGTGCCAGCAGTTTTTGGACAGGGGGCGGCGGCTACACCTTC. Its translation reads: CASSFWTGGGGYTF.